Listed here is a single T cell receptor (beta chain). The data were obtained in a study of technical replicates of blood from four donors. Trimming removed 7 bases from V and 12 bases from J, with 13 bases in between. The V gene's germline CDR1 is SGHDN and CDR2 FVKESK. CDR3 size: 12 residues. Measured with immunoSEQ multiplex PCR; TCRdb has only the in-frame clones, and not every one. Seen here are approximately 87,000 clones, 75% to 95% observed once, and the top ten hold approximately 0.4%. The material sequenced was T cells isolated from PBMCs. The source is a human donor in good health. Some clones in this sample may be carry-over from other donors' samples. The chain couples TRBV14 to TRBJ1-6; the D is unclear. This CDR3 is CASNFAGGPLHF. The CDR3 coding sequence is TGTGCCAGCAACTTTGCAGGAGGACCCCTCCACTTT.